The next 16 T cell receptor beta chains were all read from a single sample in a study of neurological immune-mediated disorders. TCRdb ran MiXCR on the 5' RACE reads and lists one entry per CDR3 protein. In the table there are about 44,000 distinct CDR3 sequences, over 6% of which are singletons. Sequenced material: CD4+ T cells from blood. Source of these receptors: a woman aged 40 to 50 in good health.

This clonotype showed up many times. The chain combines TRBV7-2 with TRBJ2-1, with TRBD2 matching 8 bases. CDR1 and CDR2 from the germline V gene are SGHTA and FQGNSA. The CDR3 is made up of 14 amino acids. Trimming removed 0 bases from V and 7 bases from J; junction bases left unmatched: 2. The CDR3 protein is CASSLASGMNEQFF. The CDR3 DNA sequence: TGTGCCAGCAGCTTAGCTAGCGGGATGAATGAGCAGTTCTTC.

This clonotype was seen at least ten times. This chain joins TRBV27 and TRBJ2-2; a possible D gene is TRBD2 (6 bases). The CDR3 has 15 residues. V was clipped by 1 base and J by 2 bases, with 8 bases between them. In germline, CDR1 is MNHEY, CDR2 SMNVEV (reference sequence). The CDR3: CASSLWGDNTGELFF. The CDR3 nucleotides read TGTGCCAGCAGTTTATGGGGGGACAACACCGGGGAGCTGTTTTTT.

The genes are TRBV6-5 and TRBJ2-5, with TRBD1 as a possible D gene (6 bases). CDR1 is MNHEY, CDR2 SVGAGI, per germline. V lost 7 bases and J lost 1, with 13 bases in between. CDR3 length: 14 amino acids. CDR3 sequence: CASNGRGSQETQYF. DNA for the CDR3: TGTGCCAGCAACGGCAGGGGCAGCCAAGAGACCCAGTACTTC.

This clonotype occurred many times. This rearrangement joins TRBV20-1 to TRBJ2-5; D is possibly TRBD2 (5 bases). V was cut by 6 bases and J by 6 bases, with 17 bases left in between. CDR1 DFQATT and CDR2 SNEGSKA come from the germline V gene (reference sequence). CDR3 length: 13 residues. Here the CDR3 reads CSAIGLSWKTQYF. In nucleotides, the CDR3 is TGCAGTGCCATCGGACTGTCGTGGAAGACCCAGTACTTC.

This clonotype was observed many times. The chain employs TRBV20-1 and TRBJ2-7; 10 nucleotides align to TRBD2. Unmatched junction bases numbered 12, after V lost 6 bases and J lost 7 bases. The CDR3 spans 14 residues. Germline V gene sequence: CDR1 DFQATT, CDR2 SNEGSKA (reference sequence). The CDR3 region has the DNA TGCAGTGCATCGAGCGGGAGGGCCGTTGAGGAGCAGTACTTC. This gives the protein CSASSGRAVEEQYF.

This clonotype was detected many times. In DNA, the CDR3 is TGTGCCAGCAGTTTACCGGGGGCGATAGGGACTAGCGGACAACGGGGGCAGTTCTTC. It is translated as CASSLPGAIGTSGQRGQFF. The chain carries TRBV12-3 or TRBV12-4 and TRBJ2-1, with 11 nucleotides matching TRBD2. The CDR3 is 19 amino acids. The V gene end was trimmed by 2 bases and the J gene end by 12 bases; junction bases not matched to a gene: 21.

Ten or more counts support this clonotype. This rearrangement joins TRBV5-1 to TRBJ2-5; perhaps TRBD1 as D (8 bases). This CDR3 has 15 residues. Germline V CDR1 and CDR2: SGHRS, YFSETQ. V was shortened by 2 bases and J by 4 bases, with 15 bases between the two germline ends. CDR3 nucleotides: TGCGCCAGCAGCTTACAGGACAGGGAGGGAGAGACCCAGTACTTC. Protein product: CASSLQDREGETQYF.

This clonotype was detected ten times or more. The genes are TRBV5-6 and TRBJ1-2; D gene unclear. The CDR3 has 13 amino acids. V was shortened by 2 bases and J by 5 bases, with 10 bases between the two germline ends. The germline V gene has CDR1 SGHDT and CDR2 YYEEEE. Written as DNA, the CDR3 is TGTGCCAGCAGCTTTGAATCCTCATATGGCTACACCTTC. It translates to CASSFESSYGYTF. Full variable domain (missing parts from reference TRBV5-6 and TRBJ1-2): DAGVTQSPTHLIKTRGQQVTLRCSPKSGHDTVSWYQQALGQGPQFIFQYYEEEERQRGNFPDRFSGHQFPNYSSELNVNALLLGDSALYLCASSFESSYGYTFGSGTRLTVV.

This clonotype was observed at least ten times. The genes are TRBV5-1 and TRBJ2-3; D possibly corresponds to TRBD2 (5 bases). The CDR3 contains 17 residues. Trimming removed 0 bases at V and 1 base at J, with 15 bases between. Germline V gene sequence: CDR1 SGHRS, CDR2 YFSETQ. The CDR3 sequence: CASSLASRGLGTDTQYF. The CDR3 bases are TGCGCCAGCAGCTTGGCCTCTAGAGGGTTGGGCACAGATACGCAGTATTTT.

Ten or more counts support this clonotype. This chain uses TRBV15 with TRBJ2-7; TRBD1 might be the D (6 bases). There are 14 residues in the CDR3. Germline CDR1 and CDR2: LNHNV and YYDKDF (reference sequence). Trimming removed 1 base at V and 6 bases at J, with 13 bases between. The CDR3 spells CATSRGGSRGEQYF. CDR3 nucleotides: TGTGCCACCAGCAGAGGAGGTAGCAGGGGCGAGCAGTACTTC.

This clonotype was detected many times. The V and J genes are TRBV7-2 and TRBJ2-1; D gene uncertain. CDR3 length equals 12 residues. Germline CDR1 is SGHTA and CDR2 is FQGNSA. Deletions cut 2 bases from V and 8 bases from J, with 7 bases between. The CDR3 DNA follows: TGTGCCAGCAGCTTACTCTCCTATGAGCAGTTCTTC. This encodes CASSLLSYEQFF.

This clonotype has at least ten counts. This chain connects TRBV5-1 to TRBJ1-1; D is undetermined. Germline loops: CDR1 SGHRS, CDR2 YFSETQ. The CDR3 totals 15 residues. Trimming stripped 0 bases from V and 1 base from J, with 10 bases between. Here the CDR3 reads CASSLEPLRNTEAFF. The CDR3 DNA reads TGCGCCAGCAGCTTGGAACCACTCAGGAACACTGAAGCTTTCTTT.

This clonotype was counted many times. V usage is TRBV5-1 and J usage is TRBJ2-3; 14 bases are a match to TRBD2. V gave up 4 bases and J gave up 2 bases; unmatched junction bases: 6. The CDR3 covers 17 residues. CDR1 and CDR2 (germline): SGHRS, YFSETQ. The CDR3 coding sequence is TGCGCCAGCAGCGTTCGACTAGCGGGAGGGTACACAGATACGCAGTATTTT. Its translation is CASSVRLAGGYTDTQYF.

This clonotype occurred many times. V usage is TRBV5-1 and J usage is TRBJ1-3, with D perhaps matching TRBD1 (6 bases). Germline V lookup: CDR1 SGHRS, CDR2 YFSETQ. V was pared by 3 bases and J by 4 bases, with 20 bases between. This CDR3 spans 17 amino acids. The CDR3 spells CASSSTGLSDNGNTIYF. CDR3 nucleotide sequence: TGCGCCAGCAGCTCGACAGGCCTTTCAGACAACGGAAACACCATATATTTT.

This clonotype was seen ten or more times. V usage is TRBV29-1 and J usage is TRBJ2-3; 7 positions match TRBD2. The CDR3 spans 12 residues. Germline CDR1 and CDR2: SQVTM and ANQGSEA. With V trimmed by 6 bases and J by 4 bases, 4 bases remained unmatched. CDR3 loop: CSVAGWADTQYF. The CDR3 DNA reads as TGCAGCGTAGCGGGATGGGCAGATACGCAGTATTTT.

This clonotype was seen repeatedly, ten times or more. The chain links TRBV20-1 to TRBJ2-3, with TRBD2 matching 8 bases. From germline, CDR1 is DFQATT and CDR2 SNEGSKA (reference sequence). With V trimmed by 7 bases and J by 0 bases, 9 bases remained unmatched. The CDR3 covers 15 residues. CDR3 sequence: CSGRGAGGSTDTQYF. As DNA, the CDR3 is TGCAGTGGAAGGGGGGCGGGAGGAAGCACAGATACGCAGTATTTT.